Listed below are T cell receptor beta chains from one sample, sequenced in a study of blood T cell repertoires in COVID-19. Libraries were prepared by immunoSEQ multiplex PCR; TCRdb keeps only in-frame clonotypes and omits some of them. The table shows 200,000 to 300,000 clones, with 80% to 90% occurring only once. Sequenced sample: peripheral blood. The receptors here all came from a woman in her thirties or forties who had recovered from COVID-19. Each CDR3 is given with its conserved first and last residue. Fields, in order: D gene, J gene, clone size, V gene, CDR3 protein, CDR3 DNA. The D gene is left open where the match is weak. A row's size may be missing; if present it is once, few, many or a size class.

d_gene: NA
j_gene: TRBJ1-2
abundance: NA
v_gene: TRBV7-9
CDR3aa: CASSLDGRDTHYGYTF
CDR3nt: TGTGCCAGCAGCTTGGACGGCCGGGACACCCACTATGGCTACACCTTC

d_gene: NA
j_gene: TRBJ2-1
abundance: NA
v_gene: TRBV6-5
CDR3aa: CASSPSPVDEQFF
CDR3nt: TGTGCCAGCAGCCCGAGCCCCGTAGATGAGCAGTTCTTC

d_gene: TRBD1
j_gene: TRBJ2-3
abundance: NA
v_gene: TRBV4-3
CDR3aa: CASSLQGQGLTDTQYF
CDR3nt: TGCGCCAGCAGCCTCCAAGGACAGGGACTCACAGATACGCAGTATTTT

d_gene: NA
j_gene: TRBJ1-5
abundance: NA
v_gene: TRBV6-2/TRBV6-3
CDR3aa: CASSYDDSANQPQHF
CDR3nt: TGTGCCAGCAGTTACGACGACAGCGCTAATCAGCCCCAGCATTTT

d_gene: NA
j_gene: TRBJ1-2
abundance: NA
v_gene: TRBV15
CDR3aa: CATSLPEANYGYTF
CDR3nt: TGTGCCACCAGTCTACCTGAGGCTAACTATGGCTACACCTTC

d_gene: NA
j_gene: TRBJ1-1
abundance: once
v_gene: TRBV4-1
CDR3aa: CASSQAAQGVITEAFF
CDR3nt: TGCGCCAGCAGCCAAGCTGCTCAAGGGGTTATAACTGAAGCTTTCTTT

d_gene: NA
j_gene: TRBJ2-3
abundance: once
v_gene: TRBV4-3
CDR3aa: CASSQDGRSTDTQYF
CDR3nt: TGCGCCAGCAGCCAAGATGGTCGGTCCACAGATACGCAGTATTTT

d_gene: TRBD2
j_gene: TRBJ2-1
abundance: NA
v_gene: TRBV4-2
CDR3aa: CASSRGGAGNEQFF
CDR3nt: TGTGCCAGCAGCCGCGGGGGGGCGGGGAATGAGCAGTTCTTC

d_gene: NA
j_gene: TRBJ1-1
abundance: NA
v_gene: TRBV9
CDR3aa: CASSAWGDPGTEAFF
CDR3nt: TGTGCCAGCAGCGCGTGGGGGGATCCAGGCACTGAAGCTTTCTTT

d_gene: NA
j_gene: TRBJ1-3
abundance: once
v_gene: TRBV5-5
CDR3aa: CASSQNLDSSGNTIYF
CDR3nt: TGTGCCAGCAGCCAAAACCTAGACAGCTCTGGAAACACCATATATTTT

d_gene: TRBD1
j_gene: TRBJ2-7
abundance: NA
v_gene: TRBV9
CDR3aa: CASSTGGKSSYEQYF
CDR3nt: TGTGCCAGCAGCACAGGGGGGAAGAGCTCCTACGAGCAGTACTTC

d_gene: NA
j_gene: TRBJ1-2
abundance: NA
v_gene: TRBV6-6
CDR3aa: CASSGDTNYGYTF
CDR3nt: TGTGCCAGCAGCGGGGACACTAACTATGGCTACACCTTC

d_gene: TRBD2
j_gene: TRBJ2-5
abundance: NA
v_gene: TRBV6-1
CDR3aa: CASSDGEGRVQYF
CDR3nt: TGTGCCAGCAGTGATGGGGAGGGACGGGTACAGTACTTC

d_gene: NA
j_gene: TRBJ1-5
abundance: NA
v_gene: TRBV7-3
CDR3aa: CASSELPGQPQHF
CDR3nt: TGTGCCAGCTCCGAACTTCCTGGTCAGCCCCAGCATTTT

d_gene: TRBD1
j_gene: TRBJ2-7
abundance: few
v_gene: TRBV7-9
CDR3aa: CASSFPDRGFYEQYF
CDR3nt: TGTGCCAGCAGCTTTCCCGACAGGGGGTTCTACGAGCAGTACTTC

d_gene: NA
j_gene: TRBJ2-3
abundance: NA
v_gene: TRBV2
CDR3aa: CASTPTGSGDTQYF
CDR3nt: TGTGCCAGCACCCCAACGGGGTCCGGGGATACGCAGTATTTT

d_gene: NA
j_gene: TRBJ2-5
abundance: NA
v_gene: TRBV11-2
CDR3aa: CASSAGQPLESQYF
CDR3nt: TGTGCCAGCTCGGCAGGACAGCCTTTGGAGTCCCAGTACTTC

d_gene: TRBD2
j_gene: TRBJ2-1
abundance: NA
v_gene: TRBV7-9
CDR3aa: CASSSARGGRGSYNEQFF
CDR3nt: TGTGCCAGCAGCTCCGCCCGGGGGGGGCGGGGCTCCTACAATGAGCAGTTCTTC

d_gene: NA
j_gene: TRBJ1-4
abundance: once
v_gene: TRBV10-3
CDR3aa: CAISEGGEKLFF
CDR3nt: TGTGCCATCAGTGAGGGCGGTGAAAAACTGTTTTTT

d_gene: NA
j_gene: TRBJ1-1
abundance: NA
v_gene: TRBV11-2
CDR3aa: CASSLYSDTEAFF
CDR3nt: TGTGCCAGCAGCTTATATTCGGACACTGAAGCTTTCTTT

d_gene: TRBD2
j_gene: TRBJ2-1
abundance: NA
v_gene: TRBV3-1/TRBV3-2
CDR3aa: CASSQDGGGTSGNEQFF
CDR3nt: TGTGCCAGCAGCCAAGATGGGGGTGGGACTAGCGGCAATGAGCAGTTCTTC

d_gene: TRBD1
j_gene: TRBJ1-2
abundance: NA
v_gene: TRBV27
CDR3aa: CASSLWGTGGMSYGYTF
CDR3nt: TGTGCCAGCAGTTTATGGGGGACAGGGGGGATGAGCTATGGCTACACCTTC

d_gene: NA
j_gene: TRBJ2-1
abundance: NA
v_gene: TRBV7-3
CDR3aa: CASSPYLGRVNEQFF
CDR3nt: TGTGCCAGCAGCCCCTACCTAGGCAGGGTCAATGAGCAGTTCTTC

d_gene: TRBD1
j_gene: TRBJ1-6
abundance: NA
v_gene: TRBV5-1
CDR3aa: CASSPGQGARSPLHF
CDR3nt: TGCGCCAGCAGCCCAGGACAGGGGGCGAGGTCACCCCTCCACTTT

d_gene: NA
j_gene: TRBJ1-2
abundance: NA
v_gene: TRBV27
CDR3aa: CASSLTGRGYGYTF
CDR3nt: TGTGCCAGCAGTTTAACAGGGCGAGGCTATGGCTACACCTTC

d_gene: TRBD2
j_gene: TRBJ2-3
abundance: NA
v_gene: TRBV15
CDR3aa: CATSRPGLAGGQADTQYF
CDR3nt: TGTGCCACCAGCAGACCAGGACTAGCGGGGGGGCAGGCAGATACGCAGTATTTT

d_gene: NA
j_gene: TRBJ1-1
abundance: NA
v_gene: TRBV7-7
CDR3aa: CASSTQFNTEAFF
CDR3nt: TGTGCCAGCAGCACCCAGTTTAACACTGAAGCTTTCTTT

d_gene: TRBD1
j_gene: TRBJ2-1
abundance: NA
v_gene: TRBV3-1/TRBV3-2
CDR3aa: CASSQGPGTGLGNEQFF
CDR3nt: TGTGCCAGCAGCCAAGGGCCGGGGACAGGGTTGGGCAATGAGCAGTTCTTC

d_gene: NA
j_gene: TRBJ1-2
abundance: NA
v_gene: TRBV5-1
CDR3aa: CASSIVSYYGYTF
CDR3nt: TGCGCCAGCAGTATTGTGAGCTACTATGGCTACACCTTC

d_gene: NA
j_gene: TRBJ1-6
abundance: NA
v_gene: TRBV5-8
CDR3aa: CASSLENRAPLHF
CDR3nt: TGTGCCAGCAGCTTGGAGAACCGCGCACCCCTCCACTTT

d_gene: TRBD1
j_gene: TRBJ1-2
abundance: NA
v_gene: TRBV12-3/TRBV12-4
CDR3aa: CASSFYRGGYTF
CDR3nt: TGTGCCAGCAGTTTCTACAGGGGTGGCTACACCTTC

d_gene: NA
j_gene: TRBJ1-2
abundance: NA
v_gene: TRBV4-3
CDR3aa: CASSQGGGAYGYTF
CDR3nt: TGCGCCAGCAGCCAGGGAGGGGGGGCCTATGGCTACACCTTC

d_gene: TRBD1
j_gene: TRBJ1-1
abundance: NA
v_gene: TRBV3-1/TRBV3-2
CDR3aa: CASSQPGQGTIEAFF
CDR3nt: TGTGCCAGCAGCCAGCCCGGACAGGGCACTATTGAAGCTTTCTTT

d_gene: NA
j_gene: TRBJ1-1
abundance: NA
v_gene: TRBV19
CDR3aa: CASSLGGGTEAFF
CDR3nt: TGTGCCAGTAGTCTAGGGGGAGGCACTGAAGCTTTCTTT

d_gene: NA
j_gene: TRBJ1-4
abundance: NA
v_gene: TRBV4-1
CDR3aa: CASSQGGQGLEKLFF
CDR3nt: TGCGCCAGCAGCCAAGGAGGGCAGGGACTCGAAAAACTGTTTTTT

d_gene: TRBD2
j_gene: TRBJ2-7
abundance: NA
v_gene: TRBV7-9
CDR3aa: CASSEIAGVDEQYF
CDR3nt: TGTGCCAGCAGCGAAATAGCGGGGGTCGACGAGCAGTACTTC

d_gene: NA
j_gene: TRBJ1-2
abundance: NA
v_gene: TRBV18
CDR3aa: CASSPASEANYGYTF
CDR3nt: TGTGCCAGCTCACCGGCCTCAGAAGCTAACTATGGCTACACCTTC

d_gene: NA
j_gene: TRBJ2-3
abundance: NA
v_gene: TRBV5-6
CDR3aa: CASSFGRGTSTDTQYF
CDR3nt: TGTGCCAGCAGCTTTGGCCGGGGGACTAGCACAGATACGCAGTATTTT

d_gene: NA
j_gene: TRBJ1-6
abundance: NA
v_gene: TRBV9
CDR3aa: CASSEAPQGNSPLHF
CDR3nt: TGTGCCAGCAGTGAGGCCCCGCAGGGGAATTCACCCCTCCACTTT

d_gene: NA
j_gene: TRBJ2-5
abundance: NA
v_gene: TRBV12-1
CDR3aa: CASSFAATSAHQETQYF
CDR3nt: TGTGCCAGCAGCTTTGCAGCGACTAGCGCCCACCAAGAGACCCAGTACTTC

d_gene: TRBD2
j_gene: TRBJ2-5
abundance: NA
v_gene: TRBV9
CDR3aa: CASSVAGTSGETQYF
CDR3nt: TGTGCCAGCAGCGTAGCGGGGACTAGCGGGGAGACCCAGTACTTC

d_gene: NA
j_gene: TRBJ2-3
abundance: NA
v_gene: TRBV10-3
CDR3aa: CAINGDGSLETDTQYF
CDR3nt: TGTGCCATCAACGGTGATGGGAGCTTGGAGACAGATACGCAGTATTTT

d_gene: TRBD2
j_gene: TRBJ2-3
abundance: NA
v_gene: TRBV25-1
CDR3aa: CASRASVAGGLDTQYF
CDR3nt: TGTGCCAGCAGGGCCTCCGTGGCGGGGGGGTTAGATACGCAGTATTTT

d_gene: TRBD1
j_gene: TRBJ2-7
abundance: NA
v_gene: TRBV11-2
CDR3aa: CASRRDRWAYEQYF
CDR3nt: TGTGCCAGCAGGCGGGACAGGTGGGCCTACGAGCAGTACTTC

d_gene: TRBD1
j_gene: TRBJ2-1
abundance: NA
v_gene: TRBV5-1
CDR3aa: CASSPGTGVLYEQFF
CDR3nt: TGCGCCAGCAGCCCCGGGACAGGGGTTCTCTATGAGCAGTTCTTC

d_gene: NA
j_gene: TRBJ2-1
abundance: NA
v_gene: TRBV3-1/TRBV3-2
CDR3aa: CASSGSSYNEQFF
CDR3nt: TGTGCCAGCAGCGGGAGCTCCTACAATGAGCAGTTCTTC

d_gene: NA
j_gene: TRBJ1-2
abundance: NA
v_gene: TRBV9
CDR3aa: CASSVPNREDYGYTF
CDR3nt: TGTGCCAGCAGCGTACCCAATAGGGAGGATTATGGCTACACCTTC

d_gene: TRBD1
j_gene: TRBJ2-7
abundance: NA
v_gene: TRBV5-6
CDR3aa: CASSLARDRVKRTYF
CDR3nt: TGTGCCAGCAGCTTAGCCAGGGACAGGGTTAAGCGGACGTACTTC

d_gene: TRBD1
j_gene: TRBJ1-2
abundance: NA
v_gene: TRBV5-1
CDR3aa: CASSLGTVNNYGYTF
CDR3nt: TGCGCCAGCAGCCTTGGGACAGTCAATAACTATGGCTACACCTTC

d_gene: NA
j_gene: TRBJ2-2
abundance: NA
v_gene: TRBV15
CDR3aa: CATSGAENTGELFF
CDR3nt: TGTGCCACCTCTGGAGCTGAGAACACCGGGGAGCTGTTTTTT

d_gene: TRBD1
j_gene: TRBJ1-1
abundance: NA
v_gene: TRBV24-1
CDR3aa: CATSNRGNTEAFF
CDR3nt: TGTGCCACCAGTAACAGGGGGAACACTGAAGCTTTCTTT

d_gene: TRBD1
j_gene: TRBJ2-2
abundance: once
v_gene: TRBV5-1
CDR3aa: CASSLAGQGNTGELFF
CDR3nt: TGCGCCAGCAGCTTAGCGGGACAGGGGAACACCGGGGAGCTGTTTTTT

d_gene: NA
j_gene: TRBJ2-5
abundance: NA
v_gene: TRBV14
CDR3aa: CASSQSGSETQYF
CDR3nt: TGTGCCAGCAGCCAAAGTGGCAGTGAGACCCAGTACTTC

d_gene: TRBD1
j_gene: TRBJ1-1
abundance: NA
v_gene: TRBV9
CDR3aa: CASSPRASGDRAEAFF
CDR3nt: TGTGCCAGCAGCCCCCGAGCTTCCGGAGACAGGGCCGAAGCTTTCTTT

d_gene: TRBD1
j_gene: TRBJ1-1
abundance: NA
v_gene: TRBV5-6
CDR3aa: CASSPGGRGTEAFF
CDR3nt: TGTGCCAGCAGCCCAGGGGGGCGAGGGACTGAAGCTTTCTTT

d_gene: TRBD2
j_gene: TRBJ2-6
abundance: NA
v_gene: TRBV6-4
CDR3aa: CASKAGAGANVLTF
CDR3nt: TGTGCCAGCAAAGCGGGGGCTGGGGCCAACGTCCTGACTTTC

d_gene: NA
j_gene: TRBJ2-2
abundance: few
v_gene: TRBV14
CDR3aa: CASSQVGPLRARNTGELFF
CDR3nt: TGTGCCAGCAGCCAAGTGGGGCCCCTTAGAGCGCGGAACACCGGGGAGCTGTTTTTT

d_gene: TRBD1
j_gene: TRBJ1-2
abundance: NA
v_gene: TRBV9
CDR3aa: CASAGGAIDGYTF
CDR3nt: TGTGCCAGTGCAGGGGGCGCCATAGATGGCTACACCTTC

d_gene: TRBD1
j_gene: TRBJ1-6
abundance: NA
v_gene: TRBV10-3
CDR3aa: CANRDSFNSPLHF
CDR3nt: TGTGCCAACCGGGACAGCTTCAATTCACCCCTCCACTTT

d_gene: TRBD1
j_gene: TRBJ2-7
abundance: NA
v_gene: TRBV6-5
CDR3aa: CASRGTVYSYEQYF
CDR3nt: TGTGCCAGCAGGGGGACAGTGTACTCCTACGAGCAGTACTTC